These T cell receptor beta chains were read from a single sample in a study of shared clonotypes between healthy human individuals. Sequencing used immunoSEQ multiplex PCR; TCRdb keeps in-frame clones, though not all of them. This sample has roughly 2.2 million clones; about 92% occur once, and the top ten carry approximately 0.4%. Sequenced material: naive CD4+ T cells from PBMCs. The source of these receptors is a man younger than 35 in good health. Some clones in this sample may be carry-over from other donors' samples. Each CDR3 is given with its conserved first and last residue. D genes are given only for firm matches. Size tells how often a clone was seen (once, few, many) or the class of an expanded clone, and some rows leave it out.

>TRBJ1-4|TRBV4-3|TRBD1|.
TGCGCCAGCAGCCATGGGGACAGGAGGGAGGAAAAACTGTTTTTT
CASSHGDRREEKLFF
>TRBJ2-7|TRBV5-1|.|.
TGCGCCAGCAGCTCACCGGGACTCTACTACGAGCAGTACTTC
CASSSPGLYYEQYF
>TRBJ1-1|TRBV2|.|.
TGTGCCAGCAGGTATACCAGGGGTGGCGACACTGAAGCTTTCTTT
CASRYTRGGDTEAFF
>TRBJ2-3|TRBV10-3|TRBD1|.
TGTGCCATCAGCGCGACAGGGGTTAGCACAGATACGCAGTATTTT
CAISATGVSTDTQYF
>TRBJ2-3|TRBV7-6|TRBD2|.
TGTGCCAGCAGCTTAGGGACTAGCGTAAACACAGATACGCAGTATTTT
CASSLGTSVNTDTQYF
>TRBJ1-6|TRBV7-9|.|.
TGTGCCAGCAGCTCGATCGATTCACCCCTCCACTTT
CASSSIDSPLHF
>TRBJ2-7|TRBV25-1|.|.
TGTGCCAGCAGTGGGAGGGACGAGCAGTACTTC
CASSGRDEQYF
>TRBJ2-1|TRBV18|.|.
TGTGCCAGCTCACCACCGGCGGGAAGGTATGAGCAGTTCTTC
CASSPPAGRYEQFF
>TRBJ2-1|TRBV6-6|.|.
TGTGCCAGCAGTCTCCGGGACGGGAGCTCCTACAATGAGCAGTTCTTC
CASSLRDGSSYNEQFF
>TRBJ1-2|TRBV28|TRBD1|.
TGTGCCAGCAGTTTGCGGACAGGTTTTAACTATGGCTACACCTTC
CASSLRTGFNYGYTF
>TRBJ2-3|TRBV27|TRBD1|once
TGTGCCAGCAGTAACCCGCCGGACAGGATGATTCACACAGATACGCAGTATTTT
CASSNPPDRMIHTDTQYF
>TRBJ1-4|TRBV27|TRBD1|.
TGTGCCACCAGGAGACAGGGAACAACTAATGAAAAACTGTTTTTT
CATRRQGTTNEKLFF
>TRBJ2-5|TRBV2|.|.
TGTGCCAGCAGTGAAGAAGGCCCGGGGGAGACCCAGTACTTC
CASSEEGPGETQYF
>TRBJ2-4|TRBV6-1|.|.
TGTGCCAGCAGTGAAACCCAGAAAAACATTCAGTACTTC
CASSETQKNIQYF
>TRBJ1-1|TRBV6-6|.|.
TGTGCCAGCAGTTACTCGGAAGGGCCATGGGGAGCTTTCTTT
CASSYSEGPWGAFF
>TRBJ2-6|TRBV5-1|TRBD1|.
TGCGCCAGCAGCTTGGATCCGCAGGGGGCGGGGGCCAACGTCCTGACTTTC
CASSLDPQGAGANVLTF
>TRBJ2-6|TRBV5-6|.|.
TGTGCCAGCAGCTCCGGAGGGGCCAACGTCCTGACTTTC
CASSSGGANVLTF
>TRBJ2-7|TRBV25-1|.|.
TGTGCCAGCAGTGAACCGGGAGCAAGGTACGAGCAGTACTTC
CASSEPGARYEQYF
>TRBJ2-7|TRBV4-1|.|.
TGCGCCAGCAGCCAGCCACAGGGAACCCCCTACGAGCAGTACTTC
CASSQPQGTPYEQYF
>TRBJ1-6|TRBV28|TRBD1|.
TGTGCCAGCAGAATAGTAGGGGGCCAATCACCCCTCCACTTT
CASRIVGGQSPLHF
>TRBJ2-1|TRBV7-9|.|.
TGTGCCAGCAGCTCAGCGACAGGTAGCTCCTACAATGAGCAGTTCTTC
CASSSATGSSYNEQFF
>TRBJ1-4|TRBV11-2|TRBD1|.
TGTGCCAGCAGCCTCGAACAGGGGAATCGTTATGAAAAACTGTTTTTT
CASSLEQGNRYEKLFF
>TRBJ2-7|TRBV5-6|.|.
TGTGCCAGCAGCTTGTTCCCCATCTACGAGCAGTACTTC
CASSLFPIYEQYF
>TRBJ2-2|TRBV11-3|TRBD1|.
TGTGCCAGCAGCACAGGGGACACCGGGGAGCTGTTTTTT
CASSTGDTGELFF
>TRBJ2-7|TRBV29-1|TRBD1|.
TGCAGCGTGGGGAGGACAGGGGACGAGCAGTACTTC
CSVGRTGDEQYF
>TRBJ2-1|TRBV7-8|.|.
TGTGCCAGCAGCAAGCTATTGGGCGGGGACCACAATGAGCAGTTCTTC
CASSKLLGGDHNEQFF
>TRBJ1-5|TRBV7-2|.|.
TGTGCCAGCAGCTCACAGTTCAATCAGCCCCAGCATTTT
CASSSQFNQPQHF